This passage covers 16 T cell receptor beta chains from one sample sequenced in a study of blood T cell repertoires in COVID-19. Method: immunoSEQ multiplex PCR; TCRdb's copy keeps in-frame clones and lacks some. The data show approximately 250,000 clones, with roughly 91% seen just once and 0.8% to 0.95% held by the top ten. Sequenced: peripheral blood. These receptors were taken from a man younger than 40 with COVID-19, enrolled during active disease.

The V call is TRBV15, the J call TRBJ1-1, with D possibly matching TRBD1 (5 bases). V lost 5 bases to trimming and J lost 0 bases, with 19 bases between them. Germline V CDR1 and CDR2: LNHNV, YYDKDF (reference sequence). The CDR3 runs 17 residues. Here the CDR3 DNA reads TGTGCCACCAGCGGCCATTACGGTACGGACATGAACACTGAAGCTTTCTTT. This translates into CATSGHYGTDMNTEAFF.

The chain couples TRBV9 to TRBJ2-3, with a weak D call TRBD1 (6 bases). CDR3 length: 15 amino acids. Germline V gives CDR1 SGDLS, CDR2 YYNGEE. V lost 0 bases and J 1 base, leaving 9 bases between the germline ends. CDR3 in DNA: TGTGCCAGCAGCGTAGTCGGGACACGCACAGATACGCAGTATTTT. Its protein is CASSVVGTRTDTQYF.

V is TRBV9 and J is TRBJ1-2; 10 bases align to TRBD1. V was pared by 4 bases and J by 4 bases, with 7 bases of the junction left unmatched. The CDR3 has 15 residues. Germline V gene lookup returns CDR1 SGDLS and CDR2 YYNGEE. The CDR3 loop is CASSPTGGASYGYTF. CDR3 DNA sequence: TGTGCCAGCAGCCCGACAGGGGGCGCCTCCTATGGCTACACCTTC. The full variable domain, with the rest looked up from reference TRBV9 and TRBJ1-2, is DSGVTQTPKHLITATGQRVTLRCSPRSGDLSVYWYQQSLDQGLQFLIQYYNGEERAKGNILERFSAQQFPDLHSELNLSSLELGDSALYFCASSPTGGASYGYTFGSGTRLTVV.

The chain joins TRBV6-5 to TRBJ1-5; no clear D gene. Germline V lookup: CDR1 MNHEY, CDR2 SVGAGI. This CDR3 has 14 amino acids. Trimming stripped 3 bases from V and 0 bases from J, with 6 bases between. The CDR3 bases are TGTGCCAGCAGTTATGAGTATAGCAATCAGCCCCAGCATTTT. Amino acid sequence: CASSYEYSNQPQHF.

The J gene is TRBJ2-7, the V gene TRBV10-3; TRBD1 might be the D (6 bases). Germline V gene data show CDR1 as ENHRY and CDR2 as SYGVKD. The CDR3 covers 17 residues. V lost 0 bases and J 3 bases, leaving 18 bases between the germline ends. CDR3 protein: CAISESRVLGAHYEQYF. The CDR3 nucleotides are TGTGCCATCAGTGAGTCACGAGTTTTGGGGGCGCACTACGAGCAGTACTTC.

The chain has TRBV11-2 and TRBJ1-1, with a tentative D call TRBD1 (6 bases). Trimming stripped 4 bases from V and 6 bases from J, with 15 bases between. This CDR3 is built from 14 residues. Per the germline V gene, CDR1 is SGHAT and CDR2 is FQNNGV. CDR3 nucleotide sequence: TGTGCCAGCAGCTCGCTCGGGGGGCGGGCTGAAGCTTTCTTT. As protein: CASSSLGGRAEAFF.

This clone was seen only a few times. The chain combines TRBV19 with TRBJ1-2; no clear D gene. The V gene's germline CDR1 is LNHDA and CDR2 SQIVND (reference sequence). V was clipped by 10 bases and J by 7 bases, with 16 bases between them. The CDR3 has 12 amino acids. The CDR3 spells CATAAASFGYTF. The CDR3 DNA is TGTGCCACCGCGGCGGCCTCCTTTGGCTACACCTTC.

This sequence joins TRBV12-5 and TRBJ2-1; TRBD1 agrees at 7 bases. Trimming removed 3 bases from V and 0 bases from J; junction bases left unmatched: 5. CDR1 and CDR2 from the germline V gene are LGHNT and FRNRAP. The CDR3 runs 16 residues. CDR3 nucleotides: TGTGCTAGTGGTTTAGGGACAGAAAGCTCCTACAATGAGCAGTTCTTC. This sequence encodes CASGLGTESSYNEQFF.

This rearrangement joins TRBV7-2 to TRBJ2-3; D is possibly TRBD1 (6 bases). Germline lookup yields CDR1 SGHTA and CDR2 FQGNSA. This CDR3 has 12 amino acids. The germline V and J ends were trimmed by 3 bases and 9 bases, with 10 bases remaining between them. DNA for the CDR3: TGTGCCAGCAGCTTTCAGGGGAACACGCAGTATTTT. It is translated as CASSFQGNTQYF.

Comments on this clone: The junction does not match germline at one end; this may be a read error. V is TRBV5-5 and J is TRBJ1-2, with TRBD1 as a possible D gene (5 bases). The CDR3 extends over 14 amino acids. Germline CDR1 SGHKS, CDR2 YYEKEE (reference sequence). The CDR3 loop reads CASRLVTANYGYTF. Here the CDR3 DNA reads TGTGCCAGCAGATTGGTGACAGCAAACTATGGCTACACCTTC.

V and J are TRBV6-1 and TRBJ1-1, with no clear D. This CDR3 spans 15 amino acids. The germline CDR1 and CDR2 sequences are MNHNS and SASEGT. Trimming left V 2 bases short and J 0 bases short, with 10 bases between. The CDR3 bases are TGTGCCAGCAGTGAATTGCTCAGTGTGAACACTGAAGCTTTCTTT. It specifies CASSELLSVNTEAFF.

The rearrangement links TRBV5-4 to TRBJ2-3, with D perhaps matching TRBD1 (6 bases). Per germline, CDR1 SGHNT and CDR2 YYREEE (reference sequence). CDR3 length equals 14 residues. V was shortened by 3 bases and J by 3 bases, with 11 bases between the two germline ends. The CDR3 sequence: CASSSTGITDTQYF. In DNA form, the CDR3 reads TGTGCCAGCAGCTCCACAGGGATTACAGATACGCAGTATTTT.

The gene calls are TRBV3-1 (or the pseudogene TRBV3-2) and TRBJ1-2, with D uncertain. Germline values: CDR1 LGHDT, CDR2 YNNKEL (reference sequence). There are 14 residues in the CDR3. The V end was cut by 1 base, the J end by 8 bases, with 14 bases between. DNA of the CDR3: TGTGCCAGCAGCCAAGGAAGCGGGGTCTCGGGCTACACCTTC. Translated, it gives CASSQGSGVSGYTF.

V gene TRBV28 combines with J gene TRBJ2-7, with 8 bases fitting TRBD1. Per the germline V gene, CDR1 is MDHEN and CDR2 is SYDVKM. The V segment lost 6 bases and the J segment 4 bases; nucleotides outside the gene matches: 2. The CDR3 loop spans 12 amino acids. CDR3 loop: CASSDRGYEQYF. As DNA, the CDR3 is TGTGCCAGCAGCGACAGGGGTTACGAGCAGTACTTC.

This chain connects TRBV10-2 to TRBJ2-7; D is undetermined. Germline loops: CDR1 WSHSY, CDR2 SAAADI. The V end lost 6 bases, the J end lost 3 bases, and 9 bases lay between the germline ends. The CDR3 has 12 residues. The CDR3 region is CASRGLFYEQYF. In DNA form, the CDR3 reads TGCGCCAGCAGGGGCCTCTTCTACGAGCAGTACTTC.

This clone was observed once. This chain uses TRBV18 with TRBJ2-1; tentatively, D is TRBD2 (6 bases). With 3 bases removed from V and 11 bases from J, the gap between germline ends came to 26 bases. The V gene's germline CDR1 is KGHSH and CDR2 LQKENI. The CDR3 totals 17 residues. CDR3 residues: CASSPIPGEGDVTKQFF. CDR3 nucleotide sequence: TGTGCCAGCTCACCGATACCGGGAGAGGGAGATGTCACTAAGCAGTTCTTC.